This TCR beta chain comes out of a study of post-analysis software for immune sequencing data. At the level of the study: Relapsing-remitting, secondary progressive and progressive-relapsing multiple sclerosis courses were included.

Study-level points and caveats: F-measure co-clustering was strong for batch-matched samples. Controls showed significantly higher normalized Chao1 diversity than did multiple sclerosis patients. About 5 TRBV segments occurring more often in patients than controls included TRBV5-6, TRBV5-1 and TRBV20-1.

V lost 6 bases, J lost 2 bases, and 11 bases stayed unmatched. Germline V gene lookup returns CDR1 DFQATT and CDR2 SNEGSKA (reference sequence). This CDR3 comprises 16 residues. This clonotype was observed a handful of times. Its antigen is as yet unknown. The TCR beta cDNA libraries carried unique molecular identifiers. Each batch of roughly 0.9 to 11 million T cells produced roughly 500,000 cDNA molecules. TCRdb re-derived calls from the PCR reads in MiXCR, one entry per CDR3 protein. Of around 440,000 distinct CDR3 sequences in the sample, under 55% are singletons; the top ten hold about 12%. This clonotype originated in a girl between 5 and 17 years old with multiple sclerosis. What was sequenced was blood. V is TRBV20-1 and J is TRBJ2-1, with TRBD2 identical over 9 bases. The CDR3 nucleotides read TGCAGTGCCAACTGGCCTAGCGGGAATCCCTACAATGAGCAGTTCTTC. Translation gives CSANWPSGNPYNEQFF.